This T cell receptor beta chain appears in the sequencing data of a study of T cell clones after liver transplantation (dated by TCRdb to about 2019). Regarding the study in general: The samples were obtained from ITN030ST, a randomized trial that attempted immunosuppression withdrawal within 2 years after liver transplantation. Donor-reactive T cell clones were identified by TCRbeta sequencing after a pre-transplant mixed lymphocyte reaction and then tracked in post-transplant blood. Third party-reactive TCRbeta sequences from pre-transplant MLRs were also identified as an antigen-independent comparator for donor-reactive sequences. Of the eight recipients, a few were HCV-positive, while the remaining recipients had been transplanted for non-autoimmune, non-viral indications. Subjects received no induction therapy and standard immunosuppression until randomization at 12-24 months post-transplant. To count as tolerant, a recipient had to stay completely off immunosuppression for at least one year without liver enzymes climbing beyond twice the upper limit of normal. Blood samples were taken pre-transplant, pre-randomization before withdrawal, and post-randomization after full withdrawal or failed withdrawal. The studied cohort comprised 8 liver transplant recipients, 3 classified as tolerant and 5 as non-tolerant. The paper as a whole reports these results and caveats: The decline in donor-reactive sequences exceeded the decline in third party-reactive sequences, suggesting partial antigen-specific deletion that was unrelated to withdrawal success. Because allograft tissue specimens were not available, migration of donor-reactive T cells into the graft, rather than deletion, may have occurred. In most of the 8 subjects, circulating donor-reactive CD4 TCRbeta sequences decreased significantly after transplant, regardless of tolerance or HCV status. Low numbers of available donor cells limited the measurable donor-reactive repertoire in a couple of subjects. Because of small, heterogeneous patient numbers and non-standardized post-transplant time points, the conclusions were only preliminary. After accounting for repertoire turnover, donor-reactive detection was significantly reduced in 7 of 8 subjects for CD4 and 8 of 8 for CD8.

High-throughput TCRbeta CDR3 sequencing of frozen genomic DNA was performed by immunoSEQ, including PCR amplification, mapping, bias correction and internal controls. The paper's data handling went like this. Only productive rearrangements were retained, and each unique TCRbeta sequence was defined by its CDR3 nucleotide sequence together with its V and J gene. Donor-reactive sequences required at least 5-fold expansion in CFSE-low cells versus unstimulated pre-transplant cells and at least 0.01% frequency. Minimum frequency thresholds were set for each subject based on the unstimulated sample with the lowest template count, ensuring at least 90% detection power. Repertoire turnover was measured by Jensen-Shannon divergence between the top 1000 TCRbeta sequences post- and pre-transplant. Changes in detection of donor-reactive sequences were assessed with two-sided Fisher's exact tests. Held by TCRdb, this immuneACCESS table contains in-frame sequences only and omits some clones. Under half of the omission traces to an unresolved V gene where checked; the cause of the rest is unknown. D and trimming were read from the DNA, whereas the V and J calls and clone size are those reported in that table. This sample lists tens of thousands of clones; about 80% were detected once. The ten largest clones represent about 0.79% of the sample.

To note about this clone: No cognate antigen has been identified for it. No per-base quality is available; no much larger clone lies one base away.

The trim is 2 bases for V and 7 bases for J, with a gap of 8 bases between the germline ends. The CDR3, cysteine through phenylalanine, is 13 amino acids long. CDR3 DNA is the only sequence kept; it has 39 bases, read in frame from the first base. The germline V gene provides CDR1 SGHTA and CDR2 FQGTGA. Unstimulated PBMCs, after thawing, were stained for CD3, CD4 and CD8 and then FACS-sorted into CD3+CD4+ and CD3+CD8+ populations. Randomization to immunosuppression withdrawal applied to every one of the 8 studied subjects. The Qiagen DNeasy Blood and Tissue Kit was used to isolate genomic DNA. Rearrangement joined TRBV7-3 to TRBJ2-2; no confident D gene assignment can be made. The origin of this receptor is a human patient who received a liver transplant. After a transplant, the donor of the graft may account for some T cells. The specimen was CD4+ T cells from blood, collected 12 months after liver transplant. The CDR3 protein: CASSLSGLGELFF. The base sequence is TGTGCCAGCAGCTTATCTGGCCTCGGGGAGCTGTTTTTT. Full variable domain (CDR3 extended with the reference TRBV7-3 and TRBJ2-2 proteins): GAGVSQTPSNKVTEKGKYVELRCDPISGHTALYWYRQSLGQGPEFLIYFQGTGAADDSGLPNDRFFAVRPEGSVSTLKIQRTERGDSAVYLCASSLSGLGELFFGEGSRLTVL.